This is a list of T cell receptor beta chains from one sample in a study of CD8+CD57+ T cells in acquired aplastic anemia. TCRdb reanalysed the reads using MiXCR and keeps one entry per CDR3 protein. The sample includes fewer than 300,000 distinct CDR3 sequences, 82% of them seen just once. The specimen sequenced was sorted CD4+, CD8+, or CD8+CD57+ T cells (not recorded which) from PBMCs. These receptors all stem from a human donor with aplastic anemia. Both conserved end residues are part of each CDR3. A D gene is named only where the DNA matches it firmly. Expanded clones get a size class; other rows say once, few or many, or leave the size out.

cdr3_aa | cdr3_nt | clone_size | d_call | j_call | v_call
CSAQPVRGPRQETQYF | TGCAGTGCCCAACCTGTTCGCGGACCTCGCCAAGAGACCCAGTACTTC | NA | NA | TRBJ2-5 | TRBV20-1
CASSFASATNSSSF | TGTGCCAGCAGCTTTGCTAGCGCAACCAACAGTTCTTCGTTT | NA | NA | TRBJ2-3 | TRBV7-9
CASGVGGTGTTDAFF | TGTGCCAGCGGGGTAGGTGGCACAGGGACCACGGATGCTTTCTTT | NA | NA | TRBJ1-1 | TRBV2
CATSWGASPDTQYF | TGTGCCACCAGCTGGGGCGCCAGCCCAGATACCCAGTACTTC | NA | NA | TRBJ2-5 | TRBV15
CACSFTVEGDYEQYF | TGTGCCTGCAGCTTTACGGTGGAGGGGGACTACGAGCAGTACTTC | NA | NA | TRBJ2-7 | TRBV7-8
CASSSAQRSTDTYF | TGTGCCAGCAGCTCAGCGCAGAGAAGCACAGATACGTATTTT | NA | NA | TRBJ2-3 | TRBV7-2
CASSADRATLNTRYTF | TGTGCCAGCAGCGCCGACCGCGCCACCCTTAATACACGCTACACCTTC | NA | NA | TRBJ1-2 | TRBV9
CASSEILASAVNEQFF | TGTGCCAGCAGTGAGATACTAGCGTCGGCCGTCAATGAGCAGTTCTTC | NA | TRBD2 | TRBJ2-1 | TRBV6-1
CATSDPKDTQYF | TGTGCCACCAGTGACCCTAAGGATACGCAGTATTTT | many | NA | TRBJ2-3 | TRBV24-1
CASSSRASGPSPYF | TGTGCCAGCAGCTCCAGGGCATCAGGGCCGAGCCCCTACTTT | NA | NA | TRBJ1-6 | TRBV7-9
CSAAQGGGNTIYF | TGCAGTGCAGCCCAGGGAGGTGGAAACACCATATATTTT | few | NA | TRBJ1-3 | TRBV20-1
CASSFPRSGGSDEFF | TGTGCCAGCAGCTTTCCGAGAAGCGGGGGGAGCGATGAGTTCTTT | NA | NA | TRBJ1-1 | TRBV7-9
CTSSLAHGTKETQF | TGTACCAGCAGCTTAGCGCACGGGACAAAAGAGACCCAGTTT | NA | NA | TRBJ2-3 | TRBV7-6
CASSGWWKDDTGDF | TGTGCCAGCAGCGGGTGGTGGAAGGATGACACCGGGGACTTC | NA | NA | TRBJ2-5 | TRBV9
CASSFQGGARVKYF | TGTGCCAGCAGCTTTCAAGGGGGGGCCCGGGTCAAGTATTTT | many | NA | TRBJ2-3 | TRBV7-9
CASSKVGSEAFF | TGTGCCAGCAGCAAAGTGGGAAGTGAAGCTTTCTTT | NA | NA | TRBJ1-1 | TRBV7-8
CASSLARAGNTEDFF | TGTGCCAGCAGCTTAGCGCGGGCAGGCAATACTGAGGATTTCTTT | NA | NA | TRBJ1-1 | TRBV7-8
CASSLERVGRQPQHF | TGTGCCAGCAGCTTGGAGAGGGTAGGACGTCAGCCCCAGCATTTT | NA | NA | TRBJ1-5 | TRBV5-6
CASSLAGGGHIYGYTF | TGTGCCAGCAGCTTAGCGGGAGGAGGCCATATATATGGCTACACCTTC | NA | NA | TRBJ1-2 | TRBV7-2
CASSSLAGGPYEQYF | TGTGCCAGCAGCTCACTAGCGGGAGGGCCCTACGAGCAGTACTTC | NA | TRBD2 | TRBJ2-7 | TRBV7-6
CASSLGGGGDYIF | TGTGCCAGCAGCTTAGGGGGTGGAGGTGACTACATCTTC | NA | NA | TRBJ1-2 | TRBV7-8